The TCR beta chain under discussion was sequenced for a study of T cells in women clearing cervical HPV infection. Profiled with immunoSEQ multiplex PCR; TCRdb holds only in-frame clones, not every one. This sample contains about 20,000 clones. The CDR3 runs to 15 residues. From germline, CDR1 is MNHEY and CDR2 SVGEGT. Points on this clone: The CDR3 extends 3 residues past the end of the read, so its final part is completed from the germline J gene.

The TCR originated in a woman aged 18 to 75 with a cervical HPV16 infection that either progressed to CIN3+ or cleared (not recorded which). The sample consisted of blood buffy coat. The rearrangement joins TRBV6-2 or TRBV6-3 to TRBJ2-4; TRBD1 matches at 10 bases. The chain's CDR3 is CASSYPDRGLGGQYF. CDR3 DNA, as far as it was read: TGTGCCAGCAGTTACCCTGACAGGGGGCTGGGTGGT.